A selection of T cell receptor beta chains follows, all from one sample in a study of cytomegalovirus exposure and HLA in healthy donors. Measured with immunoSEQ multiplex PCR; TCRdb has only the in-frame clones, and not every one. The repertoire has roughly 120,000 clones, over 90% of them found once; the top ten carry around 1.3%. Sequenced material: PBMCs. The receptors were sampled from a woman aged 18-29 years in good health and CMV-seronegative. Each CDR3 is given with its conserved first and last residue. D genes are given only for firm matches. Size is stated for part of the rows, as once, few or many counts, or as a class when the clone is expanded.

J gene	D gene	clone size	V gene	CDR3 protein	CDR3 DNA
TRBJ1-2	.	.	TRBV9	CASSVGPNYGYTF	TGTGCCAGCAGCGTAGGTCCGAACTATGGCTACACCTTC
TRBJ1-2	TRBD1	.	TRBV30	CAWMGTGYAYGYTF	TGTGCCTGGATGGGGACAGGGTACGCCTATGGCTACACCTTC
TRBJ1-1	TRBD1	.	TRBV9	CASSVIPFGTAEPGNTEAFF	TGTGCCAGCAGCGTGATACCTTTTGGGACAGCTGAACCTGGGAACACTGAAGCTTTCTTT
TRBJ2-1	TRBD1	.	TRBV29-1	CSVVQGGGNEQFF	TGCAGCGTTGTTCAAGGGGGCGGAAATGAGCAGTTCTTC
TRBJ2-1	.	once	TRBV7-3	CASSLGSPGNEQFF	TGTGCCAGCAGCCTCGGGTCGCCGGGCAATGAGCAGTTCTTC
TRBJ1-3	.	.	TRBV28	CASSLSHRAGNTIYF	TGTGCCAGCAGCCTCAGTCACAGGGCTGGAAACACCATATATTTT
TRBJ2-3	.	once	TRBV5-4	CASSLILDTQYF	TGTGCCAGCAGCTTGATCTTAGATACGCAGTATTTT
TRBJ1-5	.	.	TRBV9	CASSRGGISNQPQHF	TGTGCCAGCAGTCGTGGGGGGATTAGCAATCAGCCCCAGCATTTT
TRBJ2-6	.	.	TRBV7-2	CASSLAGAWGGGANVLTF	TGTGCCAGCAGCTTAGCGGGGGCCTGGGGGGGAGGGGCCAACGTCCTGACTTTC
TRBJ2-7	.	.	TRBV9	CASSVGEGDPYEQYF	TGTGCCAGCAGCGTAGGGGAGGGGGATCCCTACGAGCAGTACTTC
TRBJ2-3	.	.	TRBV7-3	CASSLEDRTDTQYF	TGTGCCAGCAGCCTAGAAGATCGCACAGATACGCAGTATTTT
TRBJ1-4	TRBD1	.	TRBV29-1	CSVFTGGGGEKLFF	TGCAGCGTGTTTACAGGGGGCGGAGGTGAAAAACTGTTTTTT
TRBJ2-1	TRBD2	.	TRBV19	CASSTGTSIFNEQFF	TGTGCCAGTAGTACCGGGACTAGTATTTTCAATGAGCAGTTCTTC
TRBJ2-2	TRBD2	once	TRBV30	CASQGLAGALNTGELFF	TGTGCCTCACAAGGGCTAGCGGGGGCCCTGAACACCGGGGAGCTGTTTTTT
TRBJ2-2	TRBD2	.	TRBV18	CASSLGLAGVSGELFF	TGTGCCAGCTCACTCGGACTAGCGGGAGTATCCGGGGAGCTGTTTTTT
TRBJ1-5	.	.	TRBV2	CASSERGRAWEPQHF	TGTGCCAGCAGTGAAAGGGGGAGAGCCTGGGAGCCCCAGCATTTT
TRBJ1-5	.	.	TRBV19	CATKTGSDQPQHF	TGTGCCACGAAGACCGGGAGTGATCAGCCCCAGCATTTT
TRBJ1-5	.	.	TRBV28	CASSFWGDGQPQHF	TGTGCCAGCAGTTTTTGGGGGGACGGTCAGCCCCAGCATTTT
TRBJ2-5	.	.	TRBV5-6	CASSLEETQYF	TGTGCCAGCAGTTTAGAAGAGACCCAGTACTTC
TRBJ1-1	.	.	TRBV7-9	CASNRVRENTEAFF	TGTGCCAGCAACAGGGTTCGCGAGAACACTGAAGCTTTCTTT
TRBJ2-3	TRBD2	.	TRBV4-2	CASSQGLAGDGDTQYF	TGTGCCAGCAGCCAAGGACTAGCGGGAGATGGGGATACGCAGTATTTT
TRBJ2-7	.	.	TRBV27	CASSLGLSYEQYF	TGTGCCAGCAGTTTAGGACTTTCTTACGAGCAGTACTTC
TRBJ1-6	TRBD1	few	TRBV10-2	CASSEAGGDSPLHF	TGCGCCAGCAGTGAAGCAGGGGGCGATTCACCCCTCCACTTT
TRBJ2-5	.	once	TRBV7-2	CASSLDKGLLETQYF	TGTGCCAGCAGCTTAGACAAGGGGTTATTGGAGACCCAGTACTTC
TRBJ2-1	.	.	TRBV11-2	CASSSGIGTYNEQFF	TGTGCCAGCAGCTCCGGGATAGGTACCTACAATGAGCAGTTCTTC
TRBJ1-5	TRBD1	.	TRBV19	CASSETGLSNQPQHF	TGTGCCAGTAGTGAGACAGGGTTGAGCAATCAGCCCCAGCATTTT
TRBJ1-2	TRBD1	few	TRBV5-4	CASTMGGTGSGYTF	TGTGCCAGCACCATGGGAGGGACAGGTAGTGGCTACACCTTC
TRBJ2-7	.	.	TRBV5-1	CASSLGEGVDEQYF	TGCGCCAGCAGCTTGGGTGAAGGGGTTGATGAGCAGTACTTC
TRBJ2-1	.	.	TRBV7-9	CASGTGMVGVDEQFF	TGTGCCAGCGGCACAGGGATGGTTGGGGTGGATGAGCAGTTCTTC
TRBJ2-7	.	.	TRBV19	CASSMNREPYEQYF	TGTGCCAGTAGTATGAATAGGGAGCCCTACGAGCAGTACTTC
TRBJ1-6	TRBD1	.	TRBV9	CASSVEGQVNSPLHF	TGTGCCAGCAGCGTAGAGGGACAGGTTAATTCACCCCTCCACTTT
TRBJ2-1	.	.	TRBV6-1	CASQFNEQFF	TGTGCCAGTCAGTTCAATGAGCAGTTCTTC
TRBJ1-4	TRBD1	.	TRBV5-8	CASSTGQGDEKLFF	TGTGCCAGCAGCACAGGACAGGGTGACGAAAAACTGTTTTTT
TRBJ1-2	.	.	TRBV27	CASSFVGAYGYTF	TGTGCCAGCAGTTTTGTGGGGGCCTATGGCTACACCTTC
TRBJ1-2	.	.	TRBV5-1	CASSLGDSAYGYTF	TGCGCCAGCAGCTTGGGTGACAGCGCTTATGGCTACACCTTC
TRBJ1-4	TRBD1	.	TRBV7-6	CASSTGAGEKLFF	TGTGCCAGCAGCACAGGGGCGGGGGAAAAACTGTTTTTT
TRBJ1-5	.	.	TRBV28	CASRLRGPYWPQHF	TGTGCCAGCCGGCTCAGGGGTCCTTATTGGCCCCAGCATTTT
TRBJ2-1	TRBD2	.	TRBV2	CASSKRGVVSYNEQFF	TGTGCCAGCAGCAAGCGGGGGGTGGTTTCCTACAATGAGCAGTTCTTC
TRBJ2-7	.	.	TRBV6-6	CASRPSTATYEQYF	TGTGCCAGCAGACCGAGTACCGCAACCTACGAGCAGTACTTC
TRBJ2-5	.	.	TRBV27	CASSTDLGAGWETQYF	TGTGCCAGCAGTACAGATCTAGGGGCGGGGTGGGAGACCCAGTACTTC
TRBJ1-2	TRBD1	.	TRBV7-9	CASSKQGSGYGYTF	TGTGCCAGCAGCAAACAGGGGAGTGGCTATGGCTACACCTTC
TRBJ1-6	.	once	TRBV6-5	CASSYDDRVNSPLHF	TGTGCCAGCAGTTACGACGACAGAGTTAATTCACCCCTCCACTTT
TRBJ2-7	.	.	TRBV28	CASSRGFYEQYF	TGTGCCAGCAGCCGAGGTTTCTACGAGCAGTACTTC
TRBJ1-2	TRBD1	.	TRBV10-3	CAITKDRDYGYTF	TGTGCCATCACCAAGGACAGGGACTATGGCTACACCTTC
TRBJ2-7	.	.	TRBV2	CASRENVQYF	TGTGCCAGCAGAGAGAATGTCCAGTACTTC
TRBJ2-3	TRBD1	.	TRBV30	CASDRGRDTQYF	TGTGCCTCAGACAGGGGGCGAGATACGCAGTATTTT
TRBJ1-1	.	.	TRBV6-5	CASSYKLGLVF	TGTGCCAGCAGTTATAAGTTGGGACTCGTCTTT
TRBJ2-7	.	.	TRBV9	CASSIFYEQYF	TGTGCCAGCAGCATATTCTACGAGCAGTACTTC
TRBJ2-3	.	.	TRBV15	CATSSFLAGTDTQYF	TGTGCCACCAGCAGCTTCCTTGCGGGCACAGATACGCAGTATTTT
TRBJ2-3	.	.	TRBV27	CASSFQGTDTQYF	TGTGCCAGCAGTTTCCAGGGCACAGATACGCAGTATTTT